Listed below are T cell receptor beta chains from one sample, sequenced in a study of post-analysis software for immune sequencing data. TCRdb itself ran the PCR reads through MiXCR, one entry per CDR3 protein. The repertoire consists of approximately 570,000 distinct CDR3 sequences, with roughly two fifths occurring once and the leading ten covering about 1.5%. Sequenced: blood. The receptors stem from a girl aged 10 to 17 with multiple sclerosis. Each CDR3 is given with its conserved first and last residue. Rows may omit the clone size; those that give it use once, few, many or a size class.

CDR3aa	len	abundance	v_gene
CASTGGKGSGYTF	13	.	TRBV6-1
CASSLRGSSTDAQYF	15	.	TRBV12-3/TRBV12-4
CASGPSGNQETQYF	14	.	TRBV7-7
CASSIVSGSNYGYTF	15	few	TRBV19
CASSLAGERNGYTF	14	.	TRBV5-5
CASSSALKRGSYEQYF	16	.	TRBV12-3/TRBV12-4
CASSLALGMNTEAFF	15	.	TRBV5-1
CASSQRNRASRDNEQFF	17	few	TRBV4-1
CASSFDTYNEQFF	13	few	TRBV7-2
CASSFSRQYEQYF	13	.	TRBV7-2
CASSLGGRTEAFF	13	few	TRBV5-1
CASTTVGDTQYF	12	few	TRBV12-3/TRBV12-4
CSVGGARSSYNEQFF	15	.	TRBV29-1
CASSLGYRLSYEQYF	15	.	TRBV5-1
CASSYDPGVGSYNEQFF	17	.	TRBV6-5
CAISRESGASVLTF	14	.	TRBV10-3
CASSRYPGTSGASSYEQYF	19	few	TRBV6-1
CASSGQGYNEQFF	13	.	TRBV5-1
CSASVTRASLSTDTQYF	17	.	TRBV20-1
CSAKLDQASYEQYF	14	.	TRBV20-1
CASSVGAGGPIEQFF	15	.	TRBV9
CASSFTGESEAFF	13	once	TRBV12-3/TRBV12-4
CASGRDRGDTEAFF	14	.	TRBV5-1
CASSLGWSDEQFF	13	few	TRBV7-2
CASSYRGSSGEQYF	14	few	TRBV12-3/TRBV12-4
CASSPFSSYNEQFF	14	.	TRBV6-2/TRBV6-3